The rows below give T cell receptor beta chains drawn from one sample of a study of blood T cell repertoires in COVID-19. Method: immunoSEQ multiplex PCR; TCRdb's copy keeps in-frame clones and lacks some. The sample gives approximately 180,000 clones, roughly 79% of which show up once; 12% is in the top ten. Sequenced material: peripheral blood. The receptors come from a woman older than 75 with COVID-19, enrolled during active disease. Both conserved end residues are part of each CDR3. The order of the fields is V gene, clone size, J gene, D gene, CDR3 protein, CDR3 DNA. D genes are given only for firm matches. Clone size, where shown, is once, few, many, or a class for clones that have expanded.

>TRBV2|NA|TRBJ1-5|NA
CASSAARGLNNQPQHF
TGTGCCAGCAGTGCTGCGCGGGGGCTGAACAATCAGCCCCAGCATTTT
>TRBV19|NA|TRBJ1-1|NA
CASSTSQGHHTEAFF
TGTGCCAGTAGTACTTCACAGGGCCATCACACTGAAGCTTTCTTT
>TRBV7-9|NA|TRBJ2-7|TRBD1
CASSLGGGSINEQYF
TGTGCCAGCAGCTTAGGAGGGGGCAGTATCAACGAGCAGTACTTC
>TRBV5-1|NA|TRBJ2-2|TRBD2
CASSLFASGTGELFF
TGCGCCAGCAGCTTGTTCGCTAGCGGAACCGGGGAGCTGTTTTTT
>TRBV6-2/TRBV6-3|few|TRBJ1-2|NA
CASSAGTPYGYTF
TGTGCCAGCAGCGCCGGGACACCTTATGGCTACACCTTC
>TRBV5-1|NA|TRBJ2-7|TRBD1
CASTGTGYEQYF
TGCGCCAGCACCGGGACAGGCTACGAGCAGTACTTC
>TRBV7-9|few|TRBJ1-3|TRBD1
CASSGQGGNTIYF
TGTGCCAGCAGCGGACAGGGTGGAAACACCATATATTTT
>TRBV10-3|NA|TRBJ1-1|NA
CAISTPGAEAFF
TGTGCCATCAGTACCCCGGGGGCTGAAGCTTTCTTT
>TRBV18|NA|TRBJ1-5|NA
CASSIQGPTAANQPQHF
TGTGCCAGCTCAATCCAGGGGCCCACCGCCGCTAATCAGCCCCAGCATTTT
>TRBV28|NA|TRBJ1-5|NA
CASSFRQGLLQPQHF
TGTGCCAGCAGTTTTCGGCAGGGTCTATTGCAGCCCCAGCATTTT
>TRBV7-3|NA|TRBJ2-3|NA
CASSLTGGQVTDTQYF
TGTGCCAGCAGCTTAACCGGGGGGCAGGTCACAGATACGCAGTATTTT
>TRBV12-5|few|TRBJ1-4|TRBD1
CASGKGTGLTTNEKLFF
TGTGCTAGTGGTAAAGGGACAGGGTTGACTACTAATGAAAAACTGTTTTTT
>TRBV7-9|NA|TRBJ2-1|TRBD2
CASSLGLAGYEQFF
TGTGCCAGCAGCTTAGGACTAGCGGGCTATGAGCAGTTCTTC
>TRBV9|once|TRBJ2-3|TRBD2
CASSVSGGRAADTQYF
TGTGCCAGCAGCGTATCCGGCGGGAGGGCCGCAGATACGCAGTATTTT
>TRBV27|NA|TRBJ1-6|NA
CASSFGGSSYNSPLHF
TGTGCCAGCAGTTTTGGGGGGAGCTCCTATAATTCACCCCTCCACTTT
>TRBV5-1|NA|TRBJ1-3|TRBD1
CASSLGDRGSGNTIYF
TGCGCCAGCAGCTTGGGGGACAGGGGATCTGGAAACACCATATATTTT
>TRBV9|NA|TRBJ2-5|NA
CASSVGFRGETQYF
TGTGCCAGCAGCGTAGGATTCCGCGGTGAGACCCAGTACTTC
>TRBV27|once|TRBJ2-2|TRBD2
CASTRDYSYTGELFF
TGTGCCAGCACTCGGGACTATTCGTACACCGGGGAGCTGTTTTTT
>TRBV19|NA|TRBJ1-2|TRBD1
CASNRDREASVYGYTF
TGTGCCAGTAACCGGGACAGGGAGGCTTCGGTCTATGGCTACACCTTC
>TRBV3-1/TRBV3-2|many|TRBJ1-2|NA
CASSQGANAATF
TGTGCCAGCAGCCAAGGGGCCAACGCAGCCACCTTC
>TRBV5-3|NA|TRBJ2-5|NA
CARSLAGPPGQETQYF
TGTGCCAGAAGCTTGGCGGGCCCTCCGGGGCAAGAGACCCAGTACTTC
>TRBV6-6|NA|TRBJ1-2|TRBD1
CASSRTGGNYGYTF
TGTGCCAGCAGTCGGACAGGGGGCAACTATGGCTACACCTTC
>TRBV6-1|NA|TRBJ2-3|TRBD2
CASKEASGMIPDTQYF
TGTGCCAGCAAGGAAGCTAGCGGGATGATTCCAGATACGCAGTATTTT
>TRBV15|NA|TRBJ1-2|NA
CATYSANYGYTF
TGTGCCACCTATTCCGCTAACTATGGCTACACCTTC
>TRBV6-5|NA|TRBJ1-3|NA
CASSYALGGVGNTIYF
TGTGCCAGCAGTTACGCCCTTGGGGGGGTCGGAAACACCATATATTTT
>TRBV9|NA|TRBJ2-4|NA
CASSGLFFYF
TGTGCCAGCAGCGGACTCTTCTTTTACTTC
>TRBV6-5|NA|TRBJ1-2|NA
CASRAGFLTYGYTF
TGTGCCAGCAGGGCAGGGTTTCTCACGTATGGCTACACCTTC
>TRBV13|NA|TRBJ1-3|NA
CASSGSGNTIYF
TGTGCCAGCTCAGGGTCTGGAAACACCATATATTTT
>TRBV15|NA|TRBJ2-3|TRBD1
CATSTVGTGPWGVTDTQYF
TGTGCCACCAGCACTGTCGGGACAGGGCCGTGGGGGGTAACAGATACGCAGTATTTT
>TRBV19|NA|TRBJ2-2|NA
CASNIGGGTGELFF
TGTGCCAGTAATATTGGAGGAGGCACCGGGGAGCTGTTTTTT
>TRBV7-6|NA|TRBJ2-5|NA
CASSPRTAIQETQYF
TGTGCCAGCAGCCCAAGGACAGCAATCCAAGAGACCCAGTACTTC
>TRBV5-1|NA|TRBJ1-3|NA
CASSLAHSGNTIYF
TGCGCCAGCAGCTTGGCCCACTCTGGAAACACCATATATTTT
>TRBV12-3/TRBV12-4|NA|TRBJ1-1|NA
CASSITGYAEAFF
TGTGCCAGCAGCATCACAGGTTATGCTGAAGCTTTCTTT
>TRBV9|NA|TRBJ1-4|NA
CASSVATATNEKLFF
TGTGCCAGCAGCGTAGCTACCGCAACTAATGAAAAACTGTTTTTT
>TRBV21-1|few|TRBJ2-7|NA
CASILPLAGPSYEQYF
TGTGCCAGCATATTGCCTCTGGCAGGGCCCTCCTACGAGCAGTACTTC
>TRBV3-1/TRBV3-2|NA|TRBJ2-2|NA
CASKRRATGTGELFF
TGTGCCAGCAAAAGGCGGGCGACGGGCACCGGGGAGCTGTTTTTT
>TRBV6-2/TRBV6-3|NA|TRBJ1-5|TRBD1
CASSHQGAGNQPQHF
TGTGCCAGCAGTCACCAGGGGGCTGGCAATCAGCCCCAGCATTTT
>TRBV3-1/TRBV3-2|NA|TRBJ1-1|NA
CASSQGRVNTEAFF
TGTGCCAGCAGCCAAGGGCGGGTGAACACTGAAGCTTTCTTT
>TRBV7-8|NA|TRBJ1-1|NA
CASSLYMNTEAFF
TGTGCCAGCAGCTTGTACATGAACACTGAAGCTTTCTTT
>TRBV29-1|NA|TRBJ2-7|NA
CSARNSYEQYF
TGCAGCGCCCGAAACAGCTACGAGCAGTACTTC
>TRBV7-2|few|TRBJ1-2|NA
CASSYQGPDGYTF
TGTGCCAGCAGCTACCAGGGCCCTGACGGCTACACCTTC
>TRBV10-3|once|TRBJ2-3|NA
CAISETKGLGALTDTQYF
TGTGCCATCAGTGAAACCAAGGGGCTAGGGGCGCTCACAGATACGCAGTATTTT
>TRBV5-1|few|TRBJ1-5|NA
CASSPAQGQPQHF
TGCGCCAGCAGCCCCGCACAGGGACAGCCCCAGCATTTT
>TRBV5-1|few|TRBJ2-1|TRBD2
CASSPWPSGGGNEQFF
TGCGCCAGCAGCCCTTGGCCTAGCGGGGGGGGCAATGAGCAGTTCTTC
>TRBV27|NA|TRBJ2-1|TRBD2
CASSLLPGTRRIHEQFF
TGTGCCAGCAGTTTATTACCCGGGACTAGAAGGATCCATGAGCAGTTCTTC
>TRBV4-2|NA|TRBJ1-1|NA
CASKDGGPLDLSTEAFF
TGTGCCAGCAAAGACGGAGGCCCTTTGGACCTCTCCACTGAAGCTTTCTTT
>TRBV5-6|NA|TRBJ2-7|TRBD2
CASSGQWGGSYEQYF
TGTGCCAGCAGCGGGCAGTGGGGGGGCTCCTACGAGCAGTACTTC
>TRBV2|few|TRBJ1-2|NA
CASREAAQGYTF
TGTGCCAGCAGAGAAGCGGCACAGGGCTACACCTTC
>TRBV9|NA|TRBJ2-4|NA
CASSPLGQTADIQYF
TGTGCCAGCAGCCCCCTGGGTCAGACGGCGGACATTCAGTACTTC
>TRBV12-2|NA|TRBJ2-2|NA
CASRSAIAQCGSHTGELFF
TGTGCAAGTCGCTCCGCAATCGCGCAGTGTGGTAGCCACACCGGGGAGCTGTTTTTT
>TRBV29-1|few|TRBJ1-2|NA
CSVMEGTTYGYTF
TGCAGCGTTATGGAGGGGACCACCTATGGCTACACCTTC
>TRBV6-2/TRBV6-3|NA|TRBJ2-3|NA
CASSSGTQYF
TGTGCCAGCAGTTCGGGTACGCAGTATTTT
>TRBV5-4|NA|TRBJ2-7|TRBD1
CASSWDRVVPYEQYF
TGTGCCAGCAGCTGGGACAGGGTAGTCCCCTACGAGCAGTACTTC